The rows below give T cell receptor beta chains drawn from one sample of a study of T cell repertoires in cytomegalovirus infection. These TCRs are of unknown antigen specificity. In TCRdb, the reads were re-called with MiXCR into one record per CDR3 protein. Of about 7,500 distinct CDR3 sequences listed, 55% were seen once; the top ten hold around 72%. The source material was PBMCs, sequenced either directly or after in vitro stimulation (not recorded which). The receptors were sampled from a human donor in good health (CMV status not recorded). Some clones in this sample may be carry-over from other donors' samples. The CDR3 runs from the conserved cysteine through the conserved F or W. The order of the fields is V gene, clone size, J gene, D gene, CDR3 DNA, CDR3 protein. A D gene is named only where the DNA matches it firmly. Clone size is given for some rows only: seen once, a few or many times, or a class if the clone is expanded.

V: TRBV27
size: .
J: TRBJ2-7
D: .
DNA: TGTGCCAGTAGTTTATCGAATCTTAACGAGCATTACTTC
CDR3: CASSLSNLNEHYF

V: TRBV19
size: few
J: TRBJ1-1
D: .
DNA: TGTGCCAGTAGTTATTCGAGGGGGAAACACACTGAAGCTTTCTTT
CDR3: CASSYSRGKHTEAFF

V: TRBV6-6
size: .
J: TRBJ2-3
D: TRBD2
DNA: TGTGCCAGCAGTTACCTGCGCCCCCCTAGCGGGGAAGCTATACCCACAGCTACGCAGTATTTT
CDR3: CASSYLRPPSGEAIPTATQYF

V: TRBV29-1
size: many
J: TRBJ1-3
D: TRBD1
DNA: TGCAGCGTTGAAGATCGGGACAGGGGGGGAAACACCATATATTTT
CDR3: CSVEDRDRGGNTIYF

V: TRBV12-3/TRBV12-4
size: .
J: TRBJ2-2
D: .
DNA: TGTGCCAGCAGTTCCTATAGCGGCGGGGAGCTGTTTTTC
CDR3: CASSSYSGGELFF

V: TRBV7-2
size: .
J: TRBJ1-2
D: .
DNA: TGTGCCAGCAGCTTAGGGGACGTCCCTCCGACATGGTTGGGTAGTGGCAAAACCTTC
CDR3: CASSLGDVPPTWLGSGKTF

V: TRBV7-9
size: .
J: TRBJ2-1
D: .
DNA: TGTGCCAGCAGCTCCAGACTTGCTTCCATGGACTATGAGCAGTTATTC
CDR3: CASSSRLASMDYEQLF

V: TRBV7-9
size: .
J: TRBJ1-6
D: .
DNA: TGTGCCAGAAGCACGCACGAACGGGCAGGGGCACATTCACCCCTCCACTTT
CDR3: CARSTHERAGAHSPLHF

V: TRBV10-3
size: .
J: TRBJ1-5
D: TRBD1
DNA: TGTGCCATCAGTTCGTCGGAACAGGGGAGTGACGAGACTCGCAATCATCCCCAGCATTTT
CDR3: CAISSSEQGSDETRNHPQHF

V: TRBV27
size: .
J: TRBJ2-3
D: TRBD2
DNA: TGTGCCAGCAGTTTATCGAGTGTCCTAGCGGGAGTCCTTAGCACGGATACGCAGTCTTTT
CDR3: CASSLSSVLAGVLSTDTQSF

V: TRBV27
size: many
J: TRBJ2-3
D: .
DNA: TGTGCCAGCAGTTTGGGGTCCGCTAACACAGATACGCAGTATTTT
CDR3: CASSLGSANTDTQYF

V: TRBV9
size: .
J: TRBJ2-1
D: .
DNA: TGTGCCAGCAGCTCCCTAAGCCTCCTTGGGGGATACAGTTCCTACAAGGAGCAGTTCTTC
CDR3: CASSSLSLLGGYSSYKEQFF

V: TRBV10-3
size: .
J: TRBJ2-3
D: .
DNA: TGTGCCATCAGGGCAGTTAGCACAGATACGCAGTATTTT
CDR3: CAIRAVSTDTQYF

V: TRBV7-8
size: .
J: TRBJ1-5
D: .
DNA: TGTGCCAGCAGCTTAACGTGGGGCAGCAATCAGCCCCAGCATTTT
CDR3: CASSLTWGSNQPQHF

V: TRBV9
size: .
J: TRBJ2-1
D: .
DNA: TGTGCCAGCAGCGTGTTGACAGGTACCAATGAGCAGTTCTTC
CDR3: CASSVLTGTNEQFF

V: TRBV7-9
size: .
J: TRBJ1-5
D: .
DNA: TGTGCCAGCAGCCCCGAAACATACCGCAATCAGCCCCCGCTTTTT
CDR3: CASSPETYRNQPPLF

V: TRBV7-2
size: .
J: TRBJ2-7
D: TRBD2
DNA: TGTGCCAGCAGCTTAACAGCGGGGGGACTCGAGCAGTACTTC
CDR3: CASSLTAGGLEQYF

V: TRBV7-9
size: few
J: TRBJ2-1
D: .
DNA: TGTGCCAGCAGCTTGGTGGGAATATACACCTACAATGATCATTTATTC
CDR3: CASSLVGIYTYNDHLF

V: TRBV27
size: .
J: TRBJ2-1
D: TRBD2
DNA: TGTGCCAGCAGAACTAGCGGGAGTATGAATGAGCAGTTCTTC
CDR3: CASRTSGSMNEQFF

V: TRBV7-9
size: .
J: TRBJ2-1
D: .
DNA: TGTGCCAGCAGATTGTTGGGAATCTCCACCGACTATGAGCCGTTCTTC
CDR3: CASRLLGISTDYEPFF

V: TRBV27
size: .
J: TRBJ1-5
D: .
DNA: TGTGCCAGCAGCCAGGGCCGCGGGCATCTCCATCATTTT
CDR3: CASSQGRGHLHHF

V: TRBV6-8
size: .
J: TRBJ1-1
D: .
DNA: TGTGCCAGCAGTTACTCTTTAGGGGGTGAAGCTTTCTTT
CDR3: CASSYSLGGEAFF

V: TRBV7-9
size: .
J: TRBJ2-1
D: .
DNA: TGTTCCAGCAGCTGGTTGGGAATATCCACCTACACTGATCCGTTCTTC
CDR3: CSSSWLGISTYTDPFF

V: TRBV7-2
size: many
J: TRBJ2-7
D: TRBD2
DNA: TGTGCCAGCAGCCGTGGACTAGCGGGTCTCTACGAGCAGTACTTC
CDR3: CASSRGLAGLYEQYF

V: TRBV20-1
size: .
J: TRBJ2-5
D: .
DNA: TGCAGTGCCCGGTCCTCAGATGGCCTCGAGACCCAGTACTTC
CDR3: CSARSSDGLETQYF

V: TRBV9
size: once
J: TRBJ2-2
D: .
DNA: TGTGCCAGCAGCGTAGATGGACTCCCCCGCGCGAACACCGGGGAGCTGTTTTTT
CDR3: CASSVDGLPRANTGELFF

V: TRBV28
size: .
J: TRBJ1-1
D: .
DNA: TGTGCCAGCAGCCCCTTCGCAGGGATCGAAGATGAAGCTTTCTTT
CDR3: CASSPFAGIEDEAFF

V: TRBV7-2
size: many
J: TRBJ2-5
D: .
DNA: TGTGCCAGCAGCTTGGGCGTGCGGCCAACCCAAGAGACCCAGTACTTC
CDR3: CASSLGVRPTQETQYF

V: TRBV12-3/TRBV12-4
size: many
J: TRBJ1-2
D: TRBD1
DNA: TGTGCCAGCACTCCATCGGACAGGGACCATGGCTACACCTTC
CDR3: CASTPSDRDHGYTF

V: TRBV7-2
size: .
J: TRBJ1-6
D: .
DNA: TGTGCCAGCAGCTTAGACCCCGCTTTTAATTCACCCCTCCACTTT
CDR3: CASSLDPAFNSPLHF

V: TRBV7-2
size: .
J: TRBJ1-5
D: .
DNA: TGTGCCAGCAGCTTAATCCACCAACAGCCCCAGCATTTT
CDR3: CASSLIHQQPQHF

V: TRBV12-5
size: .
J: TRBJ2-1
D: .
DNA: TGTGCTAGTGGTTTGGTATCGGTAATAGGGGCCGTCCCCTCCAAGGAGCCGTTCTTC
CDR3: CASGLVSVIGAVPSKEPFF

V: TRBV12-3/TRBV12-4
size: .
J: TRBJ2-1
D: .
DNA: TGTGCCAGCAGACCGGGACTCTACAAGGAGAAGTTATTC
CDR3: CASRPGLYKEKLF

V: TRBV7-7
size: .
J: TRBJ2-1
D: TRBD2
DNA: TGTGCTAGCAGCCAAGGTGGACTAGCGCTTTACAATGAGCAGTTCTTC
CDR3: CASSQGGLALYNEQFF

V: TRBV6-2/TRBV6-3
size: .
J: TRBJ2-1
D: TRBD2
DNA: TGTGCCAGCAGTCCCTTAGCGGGGGACAATGAGCAGTTCTTC
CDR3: CASSPLAGDNEQFF

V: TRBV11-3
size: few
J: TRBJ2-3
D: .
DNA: TGTGCCAGCAGCATCGGAGATTTGGATACGCAGTATTTT
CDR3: CASSIGDLDTQYF

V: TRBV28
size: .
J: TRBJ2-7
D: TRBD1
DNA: TGTGCCAGCAGTTCAGGGACAGGGGGGTACGAGCAGTACTTC
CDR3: CASSSGTGGYEQYF

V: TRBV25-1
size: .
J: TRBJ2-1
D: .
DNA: TGTGCCAGCAGTGAATTGGCTACTTATGAGCAGTTCTTC
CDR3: CASSELATYEQFF

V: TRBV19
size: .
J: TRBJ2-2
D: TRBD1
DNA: TGTGCCAGTAGTATACGTCGGACAGGCCCGAACACCGGGGAGCTGTTTTTT
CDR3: CASSIRRTGPNTGELFF

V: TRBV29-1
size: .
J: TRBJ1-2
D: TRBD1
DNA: TGCAGCGGACAGGGTGGCAACTATGGCTACACCTTC
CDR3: CSGQGGNYGYTF

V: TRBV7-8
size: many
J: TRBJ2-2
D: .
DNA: TGTGCCAGCAGCTTACTTGTGGGGTCCGGGGAGCTGTTTTTT
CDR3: CASSLLVGSGELFF

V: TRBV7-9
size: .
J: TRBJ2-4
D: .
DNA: TGTGTCAGCAGCTTAGGCATGGGGGTAGCCAAAACCAGTCAGTCCTTC
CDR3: CVSSLGMGVAKTSQSF

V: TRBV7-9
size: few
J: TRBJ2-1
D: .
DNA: TGTGCCAGCAGCTTACGCGGCGAGAGCTCCTACAATGAGCCTTTATTC
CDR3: CASSLRGESSYNEPLF

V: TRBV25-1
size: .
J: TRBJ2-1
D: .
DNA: TGTGCCAGCAGTGGGGGTCGGTACAATGAGCAGTTCTTC
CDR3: CASSGGRYNEQFF

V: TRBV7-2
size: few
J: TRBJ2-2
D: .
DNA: TGTGCCAGCAGCTTACTGGTCGGGACTCGGATCACCGGGGAGCTGTTTTTT
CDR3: CASSLLVGTRITGELFF

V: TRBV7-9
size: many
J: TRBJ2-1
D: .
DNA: TGTGCCAGCAGCTTTTTGGGAATATCCACCTACAATGAGCATTTTTTC
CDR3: CASSFLGISTYNEHFF

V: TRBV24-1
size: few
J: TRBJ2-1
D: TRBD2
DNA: TGTGCCACCGGTAGCGGGGATCCCCCCCCTGAGCAGTTCTTC
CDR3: CATGSGDPPPEQFF

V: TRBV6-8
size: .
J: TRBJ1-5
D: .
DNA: TGTGCCCCATGCCTCCGACCGGGGACCAATCAGCCCCAGAATTTT
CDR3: CAPCLRPGTNQPQNF

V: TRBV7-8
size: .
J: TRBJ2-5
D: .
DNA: TGTGCCAGCAGTGGGGCTCTTGGCTATGAGGAGACCCAGTACTTC
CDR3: CASSGALGYEETQYF

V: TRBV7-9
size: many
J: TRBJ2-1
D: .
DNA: TGTGCCAGCAGCTTGTTTGGAATATCCACCTACAAGGAGCAGTTATTC
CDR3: CASSLFGISTYKEQLF

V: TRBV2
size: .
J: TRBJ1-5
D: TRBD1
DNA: TGTGCACGCAGTACAGGGGACAGGGGGCTGGAATTGGGAAAGCAGCCCCAGCATTTT
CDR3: CARSTGDRGLELGKQPQHF

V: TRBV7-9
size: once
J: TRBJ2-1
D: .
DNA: TGTGCCAGCATCGTGTTGGGAATATCCAACTACAATGAAGAGTTCTTC
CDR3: CASIVLGISNYNEEFF

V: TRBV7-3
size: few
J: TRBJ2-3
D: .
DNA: TGTGCCAGCAGCTCCCTGGGGGAGGGCACAGATACGCAGTATTTT
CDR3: CASSSLGEGTDTQYF

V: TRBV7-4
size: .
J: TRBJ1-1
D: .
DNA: TGTGCCAGCAGCTTGAAGCTGGGGTCGCGAACTAAAGCTTTCTTT
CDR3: CASSLKLGSRTKAFF

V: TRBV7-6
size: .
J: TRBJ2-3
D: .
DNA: TGTGCCAGCATCTTAGCTGGAAGTCCCTCAGTTACGCAGTATTTT
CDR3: CASILAGSPSVTQYF

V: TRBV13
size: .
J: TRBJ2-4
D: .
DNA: TGTGCCAGCAGCTTAAGAAGGGAGCTAGCCAAAAACATTCAGTACTTC
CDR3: CASSLRRELAKNIQYF

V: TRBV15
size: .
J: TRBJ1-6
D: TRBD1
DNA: TGTGCCACCAGCAGGGACAGGGCCGGTTCACCCCTCCACTTT
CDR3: CATSRDRAGSPLHF